This T cell receptor (beta chain) was identified in a study of OX40 agonist ivuxolimab in advanced cancers. Study as a whole: Eligibility admitted prior anti-PD-1, anti-PD-L1 or anti-CTLA-4 therapy; around 42% had some. Study results and caveats: Mean expanded clone counts were higher in CD8+ than CD4+ T cells.

Points on this clone: Its cognate antigen is unknown.

This CDR3 has 12 residues. The V end lost 5 bases, the J end lost 7 bases, and 9 bases lay between the germline ends. Germline CDR1 is SGHTA and CDR2 is FQGTGA. This table comes from immunoSEQ multiplex PCR, and its TCRdb copy is limited to in-frame clones, with some not included. The table includes fewer than 120,000 clones, over 85% detected once. The receptor comes from an adult with an advanced solid tumor such as melanoma, head and neck, liver or kidney cancer. V and J are TRBV7-3 and TRBJ2-1, with TRBD2 as a possible D gene (5 bases). The material was CD4+ or CD8+ T cells sorted from blood, obtained in a trial of the OX40 agonist ivuxolimab. As DNA, the CDR3 is TGTGCCAGCAGCCCGGGGAGAAATGAGCAGTTCTTC. This codes for CASSPGRNEQFF.